These T cell receptor beta chains were read from a single sample in a study of blood T cell repertoires in COVID-19. This table comes from immunoSEQ multiplex PCR, and its TCRdb copy is limited to in-frame clones, with some not included. The sample has 150,000 to 200,000 clones; just over 85% are singletons. Sequenced material: peripheral blood. The source of these receptors is a man aged 55-75 years with acute or convalescent COVID-19. The CDR3 runs from the conserved cysteine through the conserved F or W. A D gene is named only where the DNA matches it firmly. Size tells how often a clone was seen (once, few, many) or the class of an expanded clone, and some rows leave it out.

size: NA; J: TRBJ1-5; D: NA; V: TRBV19; DNA: TGTGCCAGTAGTATGAGAGACAATCAGCCCCAGCATTTT; CDR3: CASSMRDNQPQHF
size: once; J: TRBJ2-1; D: TRBD1; V: TRBV5-4; DNA: TGTGCCAGCAGCTTGGCCGGGACAGGCTACAATGAGCAGTTCTTC; CDR3: CASSLAGTGYNEQFF
size: few; J: TRBJ2-1; D: TRBD1; V: TRBV7-3; DNA: TGTGCCAGCAGCCGACAGGGGGCCTACAATGAGCAGTTCTTC; CDR3: CASSRQGAYNEQFF
size: NA; J: TRBJ1-4; D: TRBD1; V: TRBV10-3; DNA: TGTGCCATCAGAACCGACAGGGTTGAAAAACTGTTTTTT; CDR3: CAIRTDRVEKLFF
size: NA; J: TRBJ1-1; D: NA; V: TRBV5-1; DNA: TGCGCCAGCAGCTTGGTGGTGTTTAGCGTATCTGAAGCTTTCTTT; CDR3: CASSLVVFSVSEAFF
size: NA; J: TRBJ1-1; D: TRBD1; V: TRBV12-3/TRBV12-4; DNA: TGTGCCAGCAGTGAGACAGGGGGCACTGAAGCTTTCTTT; CDR3: CASSETGGTEAFF
size: NA; J: TRBJ2-3; D: NA; V: TRBV24-1; DNA: TGTGCCACCAGTGATTTCGGCGGGAGCACAGATACGCAGTATTTT; CDR3: CATSDFGGSTDTQYF
size: once; J: TRBJ2-1; D: TRBD1; V: TRBV15; DNA: TGTGCCACCGCCGCACGACAGGGTAATGAGCAGTTCTTC; CDR3: CATAARQGNEQFF
size: NA; J: TRBJ2-5; D: TRBD2; V: TRBV6-1; DNA: TGTGCCAGCAGTGAAGTCGGGGGGGCGGTTGGGGAGACCCAGTACTTC; CDR3: CASSEVGGAVGETQYF
size: NA; J: TRBJ2-1; D: TRBD2; V: TRBV5-8; DNA: TGTGCCAGCCATCGGCTAGCGGGAGTTTGGCCGTTCTTC; CDR3: CASHRLAGVWPFF